This record covers a single T cell receptor beta chain. V lost 5 bases to trimming and J lost 2 bases, with 14 bases between them. Germline V gives CDR1 SEHNR, CDR2 FQNEAQ (reference sequence). The CDR3 is 15 amino acids. PCR employed 60 Vbeta and 13 Jbeta primers. Profiled with immunoSEQ multiplex PCR; TCRdb holds only in-frame clones, not every one. The table has 180,000 or so clones, 75% seen once. The record originates from a study of cytomegalovirus exposure and HLA in healthy donors. The TCR sequence derives from a woman aged 40-49 years in good health and CMV-seropositive. The gene calls are TRBV7-9 and TRBJ2-3; a weak D match, TRBD1 (5 bases). Sequenced: PBMCs. The CDR3 DNA reads as TGTGCCAGCAGCACTATACAGGTCTCCACAGATACGCAGTATTTT. It codes for CASSTIQVSTDTQYF.